These 8 T cell receptor beta chains share one sample of origin, sequenced in a study of beta chain features in type 1 diabetes. Reverse transcribing all isolated RNA meant expressed TCRB transcripts were sequenced. Only in-frame clones appear in the TCRdb table, and some are missing; sequencing was by immunoSEQ multiplex PCR. Of hundreds of thousands of clones in the sample, approximately 15% were seen once. The sample taken for sequencing was naive CD4+ T cells from blood. These receptors came from a man in his thirties or forties in good health.

With regard to this clone: Other nucleotide sequences in the sample specify the same CDR3. The chain employs TRBV15 and TRBJ1-4, with D hard to call. The CDR3 extends over 12 amino acids. V lost 1 base and J lost 6, with 3 bases in between. Germline CDR1 is LNHNV and CDR2 is YYDKDF (reference sequence). Here the CDR3 reads CATSRVDEKLFF. The CDR3 DNA is TGTGCCACCAGCAGAGTGGATGAAAAACTGTTTTTT.

A few counts support this clone. The V and J genes are TRBV30 and TRBJ2-2, with TRBD1 matching 8 bases. The ends lost 5 bases at V and 4 bases at J; junction bases unmatched: 6. CDR1 and CDR2 (germline): GTSNPN, SVGIG (reference sequence). The CDR3 sequence is 14 residues long. CDR3 region: CAWSRGLSTGELFF. The DNA of the CDR3 is TGTGCCTGGTCCAGGGGGCTCAGCACCGGGGAGCTGTTTTTT.

This clone was observed a few times. The chain has TRBV4-3 and TRBJ2-6; D call uncertain. The CDR3 has 17 amino acids. V lost 0 bases and J 7 bases, leaving 16 bases between the germline ends. The germline V gene encodes CDR1 LGHNA and CDR2 YSLEER. The CDR3 DNA is TGCGCCAGCAGCCAAGATCTAAGCTCCATCGGCGCCAACGTCCTGACTTTC. Amino acids: CASSQDLSSIGANVLTF.

This clone was found a few times. The chain recombines TRBV2 with TRBJ2-2, with no clear D. This CDR3 comprises 15 residues. Germline V gene sequence: CDR1 SNHLY, CDR2 FYNNEI. The V end was cut by 0 bases, the J end by 4 bases, with 9 bases between. The chain's CDR3 is CASSEALAFTGELFF. CDR3 coding DNA: TGTGCCAGCAGTGAAGCCTTGGCGTTCACCGGGGAGCTGTTTTTT. The full variable domain, with the rest looked up from reference TRBV2 and TRBJ2-2, is EPEVTQTPSHQVTQMGQEVILRCVPISNHLYFYWYRQILGQKVEFLVSFYNNEISEKSEIFDDQFSVERPDGSNFTLKIRSTKLEDSAMYFCASSEALAFTGELFFGEGSRLTVL.

Only a few counts were recorded for this clone. This chain connects TRBV7-8 to TRBJ2-7, with no clear D. Germline CDR1 reads SGHVS; CDR2 reads FQNEAQ. Trimming left V 4 bases short and J 3 bases short, with 10 bases between. This CDR3 is 13 amino acids long. CDR3 coding DNA: TGTGCCAGCAGCTGGGGTGGAGACTACGAGCAGTACTTC. This translates into CASSWGGDYEQYF.

This clone was detected a few times. V and J are TRBV23-1 and TRBJ1-5; 7 bases agree with TRBD1. TRBV23-1 is recorded as an ORF, its role being uncertain. V was pared by 8 bases and J by 0 bases, with 4 bases of the junction left unmatched. The CDR3 runs to 14 residues. CDR3 nucleotides: TGCGCCAGCGCACAGGGGATTAGCAATCAGCCCCAGCATTTT. It translates to CASAQGISNQPQHF.

The chain links TRBV5-4 to TRBJ1-1; 11 positions agree with TRBD1. V lost 3 bases to trimming and J lost 5 bases; unmatched junction nucleotides: 6. The germline V gene has CDR1 SGHNT and CDR2 YYREEE (reference sequence). The CDR3 is 15 residues long. CDR3 protein: CASSSGQGAGTEAFF. The CDR3 coding sequence is TGTGCCAGCAGCTCAGGACAGGGGGCAGGAACTGAAGCTTTCTTT.

This clone appeared a few times. The chain employs TRBV9 and TRBJ2-7; tentatively, D is TRBD2 (5 bases). This CDR3 is built from 13 residues. Trimming stripped 8 bases from V and 4 bases from J, with 16 bases between. CDR1 and CDR2 (germline): SGDLS, YYNGEE. The CDR3 spells CARGSADGYEQYV. The DNA for the CDR3 is TGTGCCAGGGGTAGCGCGGATGGATACGAGCAGTACGTC.